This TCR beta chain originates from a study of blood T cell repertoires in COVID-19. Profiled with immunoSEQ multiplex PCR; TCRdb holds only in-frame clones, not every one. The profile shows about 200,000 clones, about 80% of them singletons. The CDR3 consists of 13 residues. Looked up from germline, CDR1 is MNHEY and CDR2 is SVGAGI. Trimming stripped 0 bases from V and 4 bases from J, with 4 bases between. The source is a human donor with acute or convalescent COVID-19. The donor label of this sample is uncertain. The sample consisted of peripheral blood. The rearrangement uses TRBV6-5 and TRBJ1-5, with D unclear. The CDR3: CASSYSTNQPQHF. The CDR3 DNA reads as TGTGCCAGCAGTTACTCGACTAATCAGCCCCAGCATTTT.